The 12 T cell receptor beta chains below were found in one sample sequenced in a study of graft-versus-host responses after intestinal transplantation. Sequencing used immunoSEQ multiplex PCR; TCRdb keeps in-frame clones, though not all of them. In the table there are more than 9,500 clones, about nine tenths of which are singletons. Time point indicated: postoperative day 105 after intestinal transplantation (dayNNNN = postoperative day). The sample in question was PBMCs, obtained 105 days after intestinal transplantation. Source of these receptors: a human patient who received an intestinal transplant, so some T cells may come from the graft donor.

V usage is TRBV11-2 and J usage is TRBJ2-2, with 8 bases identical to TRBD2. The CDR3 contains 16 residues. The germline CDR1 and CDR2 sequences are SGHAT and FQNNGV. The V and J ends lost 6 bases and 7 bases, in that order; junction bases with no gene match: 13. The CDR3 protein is CASRGKGLAVIGELFF. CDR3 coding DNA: TGTGCCAGCAGAGGGAAAGGACTAGCCGTGATCGGGGAGCTGTTTTTT.

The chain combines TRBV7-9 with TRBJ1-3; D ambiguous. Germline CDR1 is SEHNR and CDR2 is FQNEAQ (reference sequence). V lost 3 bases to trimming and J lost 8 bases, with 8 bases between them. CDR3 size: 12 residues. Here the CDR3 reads CASSFGEDTIYF. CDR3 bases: TGTGCCAGCAGCTTTGGTGAGGACACCATATATTTT.

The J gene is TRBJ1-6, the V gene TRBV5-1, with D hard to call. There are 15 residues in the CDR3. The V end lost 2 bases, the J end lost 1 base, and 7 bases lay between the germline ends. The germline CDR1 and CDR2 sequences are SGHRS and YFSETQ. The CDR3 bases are TGCGCCAGCAGCTTCCGACTGTCCTATAATTCACCCCTCCACTTT. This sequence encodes CASSFRLSYNSPLHF.

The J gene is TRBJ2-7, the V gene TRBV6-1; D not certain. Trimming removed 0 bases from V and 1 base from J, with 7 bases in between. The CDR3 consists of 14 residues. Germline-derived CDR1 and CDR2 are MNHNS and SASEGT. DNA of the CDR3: TGTGCCAGCAGTGAAGCAGAAACTTCCTACGAGCAGTACTTC. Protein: CASSEAETSYEQYF.

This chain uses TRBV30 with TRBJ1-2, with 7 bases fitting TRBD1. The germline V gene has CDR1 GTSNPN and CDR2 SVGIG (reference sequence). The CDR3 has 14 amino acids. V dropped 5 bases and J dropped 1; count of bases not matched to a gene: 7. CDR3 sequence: CAWAGTVRNYGYTF. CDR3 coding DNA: TGTGCCTGGGCTGGGACAGTTCGTAACTATGGCTACACCTTC.

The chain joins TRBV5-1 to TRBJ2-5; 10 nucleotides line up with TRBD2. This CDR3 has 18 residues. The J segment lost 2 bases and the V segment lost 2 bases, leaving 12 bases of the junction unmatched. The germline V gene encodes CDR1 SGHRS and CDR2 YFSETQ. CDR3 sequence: CASSFDLAGVHPQETQYF. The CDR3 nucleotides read TGCGCCAGCAGCTTTGACCTAGCGGGGGTGCACCCACAAGAGACCCAGTACTTC.

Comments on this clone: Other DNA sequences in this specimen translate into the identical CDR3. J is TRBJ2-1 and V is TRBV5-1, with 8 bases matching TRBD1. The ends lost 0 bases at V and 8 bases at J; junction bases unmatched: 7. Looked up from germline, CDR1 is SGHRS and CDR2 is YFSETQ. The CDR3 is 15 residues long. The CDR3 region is CASSLGRQGIHEQFF. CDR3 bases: TGCGCCAGCAGCTTGGGGAGACAGGGGATACATGAGCAGTTCTTC.

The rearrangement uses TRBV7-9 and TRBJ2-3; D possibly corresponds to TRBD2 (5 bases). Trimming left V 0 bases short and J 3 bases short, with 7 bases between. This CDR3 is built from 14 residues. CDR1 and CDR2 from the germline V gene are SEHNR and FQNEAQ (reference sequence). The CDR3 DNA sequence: TGTGCCAGCAGCTTAGCGGGGAGAACAGATACGCAGTATTTT. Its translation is CASSLAGRTDTQYF.

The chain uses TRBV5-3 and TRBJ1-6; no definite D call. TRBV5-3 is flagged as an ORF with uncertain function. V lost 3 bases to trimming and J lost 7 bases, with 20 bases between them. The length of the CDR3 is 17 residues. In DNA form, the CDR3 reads TGTGCCAGAAGCTCCCCGGAACAGCCCGCGGGAAATTCACCCCTCCACTTT. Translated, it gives CARSSPEQPAGNSPLHF.

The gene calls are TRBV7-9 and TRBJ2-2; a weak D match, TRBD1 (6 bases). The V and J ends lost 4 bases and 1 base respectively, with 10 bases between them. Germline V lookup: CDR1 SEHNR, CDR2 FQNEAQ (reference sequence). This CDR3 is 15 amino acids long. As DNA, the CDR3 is TGTGCCAGCAGCTCCCAGGGACAGAACACCGGGGAGCTGTTTTTT. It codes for CASSSQGQNTGELFF.

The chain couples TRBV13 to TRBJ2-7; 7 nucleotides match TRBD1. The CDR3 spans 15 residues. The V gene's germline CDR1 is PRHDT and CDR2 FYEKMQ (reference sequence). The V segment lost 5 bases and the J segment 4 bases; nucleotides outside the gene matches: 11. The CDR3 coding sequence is TGTGCCAGCAGCGCAGACAGGGTGTTGCCTTACGAGCAGTACTTC. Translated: CASSADRVLPYEQYF.

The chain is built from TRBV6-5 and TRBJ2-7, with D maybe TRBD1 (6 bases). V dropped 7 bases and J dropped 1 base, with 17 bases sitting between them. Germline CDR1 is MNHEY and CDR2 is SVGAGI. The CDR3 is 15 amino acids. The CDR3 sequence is CASTPRPGVSYEQYF. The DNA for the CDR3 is TGTGCCAGCACCCCCCGTCCAGGGGTATCCTACGAGCAGTACTTC.